The clone carrying this TCR beta chain was observed a single time. The target antigen is unknown. These data belong to a study of CD8 T cells in ankylosing spondylitis. Regarding the study as a whole: In reactive arthritis synovial fluid and blood, some motif variants had been reported before. What appeared characteristic of ankylosing spondylitis blood was a TCR beta motif of about eight highly homologous variants. Reports say disease-linked clones showed up significantly more in matched ankylosing spondylitis synovial fluid.

The germline V gene encodes CDR1 MNHNS and CDR2 SASEGT. Trimming left V 3 bases short and J 1 base short, with 8 bases between. The CDR3 runs 14 residues. Libraries for TCR beta were made by quantitative 5'-RACE with molecular barcodes. In TCRdb, the 5' RACE reads were re-called with MiXCR into one record per CDR3 protein. Of 700,000 to 1,000,000 distinct CDR3 sequences listed, about 10% are singletons. Sequenced input: blood, either unsorted or a sorted T cell fraction (not recorded which). The J gene is TRBJ2-3, the V gene TRBV6-1, with D hard to call. This sequence originates from a male donor with ankylosing spondylitis. CDR3 sequence: CASSDQSGTDTQYF. The CDR3 coding sequence is TGTGCCAGCAGTGACCAGTCGGGCACAGATACGCAGTATTTT.